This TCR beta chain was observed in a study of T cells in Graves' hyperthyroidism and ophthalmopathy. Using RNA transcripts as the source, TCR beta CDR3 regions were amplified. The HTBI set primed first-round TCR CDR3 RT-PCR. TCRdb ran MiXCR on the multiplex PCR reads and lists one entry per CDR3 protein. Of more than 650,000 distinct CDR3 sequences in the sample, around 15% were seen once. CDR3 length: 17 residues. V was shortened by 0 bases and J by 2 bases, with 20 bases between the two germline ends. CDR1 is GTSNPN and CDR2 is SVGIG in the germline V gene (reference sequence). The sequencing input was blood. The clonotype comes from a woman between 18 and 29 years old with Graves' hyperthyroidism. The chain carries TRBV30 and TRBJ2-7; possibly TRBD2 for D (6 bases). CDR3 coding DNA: TGTGCCTGGAGTGTTTCGGGCCTAGGCGGAGGGGCCTACGAGCAGTACTTC. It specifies CAWSVSGLGGGAYEQYF.